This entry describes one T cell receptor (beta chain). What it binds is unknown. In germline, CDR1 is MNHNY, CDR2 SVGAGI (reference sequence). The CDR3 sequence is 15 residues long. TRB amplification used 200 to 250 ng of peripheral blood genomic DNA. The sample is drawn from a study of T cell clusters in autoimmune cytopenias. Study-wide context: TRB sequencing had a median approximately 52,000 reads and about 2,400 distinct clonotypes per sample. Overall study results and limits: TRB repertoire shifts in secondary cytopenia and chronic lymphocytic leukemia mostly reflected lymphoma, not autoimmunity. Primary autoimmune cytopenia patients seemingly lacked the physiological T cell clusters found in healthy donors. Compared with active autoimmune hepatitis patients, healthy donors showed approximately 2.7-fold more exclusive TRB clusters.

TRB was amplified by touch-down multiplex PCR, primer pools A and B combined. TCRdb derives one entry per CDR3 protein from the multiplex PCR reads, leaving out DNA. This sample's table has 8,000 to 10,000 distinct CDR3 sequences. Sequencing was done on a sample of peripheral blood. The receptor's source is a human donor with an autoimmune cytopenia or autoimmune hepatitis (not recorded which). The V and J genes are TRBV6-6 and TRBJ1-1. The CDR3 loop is CASSSASVLNTEAFF.